This passage covers 2 T cell receptor beta chains from one sample sequenced in a study of response to subunit inactivated influenza vaccine. Via MiXCR, TCRdb re-called the RT-PCR reads, giving one row per CDR3 protein. The sample shows a few hundred thousand distinct CDR3 sequences, just over 20% of them seen only once. Sequencing used PBMCs from blood, obtained less than 22 months after vaccination. The receptors were sampled from a man aged 45 to 70 who received an inactivated influenza vaccine.

This clonotype was found a few times. This chain joins TRBV18 and TRBJ1-1, with 10 bases fitting TRBD1. V shed 3 bases and J 0 bases; nucleotides not matched to a gene: 1. The CDR3 length is 15 residues. CDR1 and CDR2 (germline): KGHSH, LQKENI. CDR3 nucleotide sequence: TGTGCCAGCTCACCCGGGACAGGGGTGAACACTGAAGCTTTCTTT. It codes for CASSPGTGVNTEAFF.

There are many counts of this clonotype. The chain is built from TRBV27 and TRBJ2-7; 9 nucleotides agree with TRBD2. The ends lost 4 bases at V and 6 bases at J; junction bases unmatched: 10. Germline V CDR1 and CDR2: MNHEY, SMNVEV (reference sequence). This CDR3 is 15 amino acids long. CDR3 bases: TGTGCCAGCAGTTCGGGGACTAGCCCGGAGTCCGAGCAGTACTTC. Amino acid sequence: CASSSGTSPESEQYF.